The next 22 T cell receptor beta chains were all read from a single sample in a study of Ad26.COV2.S vaccination and SARS-CoV-2 variants. The data were produced by immunoSEQ multiplex PCR, yet TCRdb's version contains in-frame clones alone and is incomplete. Of some 410,000 clones listed, roughly 90% are singletons. Treatment in this sample: roughly 18 received Ad26.COV2.S at low or high dose, single or two shots; 5 received placebo; per-sample allocation not given. Following the first vaccine or placebo injection, samples were taken on day 63. This specimen was peripheral blood, taken in a trial of Ad26.COV2.S vaccine versus placebo. These receptors originate from a person between 18 and 65 years old who received the Ad26.COV2.S COVID-19 vaccine or a placebo.

This rearrangement joins TRBV5-4 to TRBJ1-2; D not certain. The germline V gene encodes CDR1 SGHNT and CDR2 YYREEE (reference sequence). V was pared by 4 bases and J by 3 bases, with 16 bases between. The CDR3 totals 15 residues. CDR3 DNA sequence: TGTGCCAGCAGCCCGGCGGGGTTTGCGTACTATGGCTACACCTTC. The encoded protein is CASSPAGFAYYGYTF.

This chain connects TRBV19 to TRBJ2-7, with D possibly being TRBD1 (5 bases). V lost 5 bases, J lost 3 bases, and 11 bases lay in between. Germline V gives CDR1 LNHDA, CDR2 SQIVND (reference sequence). The CDR3 is 13 residues long. The CDR3 DNA reads as TGTGCCAGTAGTCCGACGACAGACTACGAGCAGTACTTC. Residues: CASSPTTDYEQYF.

The chain links TRBV18 to TRBJ1-5; no clear D gene. V lost 4 bases and J 2 bases, leaving 6 bases between the germline ends. CDR1 and CDR2 (germline): KGHSH, LQKENI. The CDR3 runs 13 residues. CDR3: CASSRVGNQPQHF. The DNA for the CDR3 is TGTGCCAGCTCACGGGTCGGCAATCAGCCCCAGCATTTT. Complete variable domain (other parts from reference TRBV18 and TRBJ1-5): NAGVMQNPRHLVRRRGQEARLRCSPMKGHSHVYWYRQLPEEGLKFMVYLQKENIIDESGMPKERFSAEFPKEGPSILRIQQVVRGDSAAYFCASSRVGNQPQHFGDGTRLSIL.

The rearrangement links TRBV19 to TRBJ1-5; a weak D match, TRBD1 (5 bases). Trimming left V 5 bases short and J 4 bases short, with 6 bases between. Germline V CDR1 and CDR2: LNHDA, SQIVND (reference sequence). There are 12 residues in the CDR3. The CDR3 is CASSGGNQPQHF. DNA for the CDR3: TGTGCCAGTAGTGGGGGGAATCAGCCCCAGCATTTT.

Points on this clone: The junction differs from germline at one of its ends, possibly a read error. The chain has TRBV4-1 and TRBJ2-7, with 12 bases that match TRBD1. There are 16 residues in the CDR3. Per the germline V gene, CDR1 is MGHRA and CDR2 is YSYEKL. CDR3 bases: TGCGCCAGCAGCCAAGTGCCCCGGGACAGGGGGCAGTGGGTGAGCTTC. Translated: CASSQVPRDRGQWVSF.

This clone has only a few counts. The rearrangement uses TRBV5-8 and TRBJ1-3, with D possibly TRBD1 on 5 matching bases. Germline lookup yields CDR1 SGHTS and CDR2 YDEGEE. V was shortened by 0 bases and J by 0 bases, with 13 bases between the two germline ends. The CDR3 extends over 17 amino acids. The chain's CDR3 is CASSLGTGRTSGNTIYF. The DNA of the CDR3 is TGTGCCAGCAGCTTGGGTACGGGACGGACCTCTGGAAACACCATATATTTT. The whole variable domain, filled in from reference TRBV5-8 and TRBJ1-3, reads EAGVTQSPTHLIKTRGQQATLRCSPISGHTSVYWYQQALGLGLQFLLWYDEGEERNRGNFPPRFSGRQFPNYSSELNVNALELEDSALYLCASSLGTGRTSGNTIYFGEGSWLTVV.

This chain uses TRBV19 with TRBJ2-4; 10 nucleotides match TRBD1. In germline, CDR1 is LNHDA, CDR2 SQIVND (reference sequence). CDR3 length: 15 amino acids. Losses at the gene ends were 3 bases for V and 6 bases for J; bases not matched to a gene: 5. The CDR3 DNA reads as TGTGCCAGTAGTATGGGGACAGGGGCGGGAAACATTCAGTACTTC. Protein: CASSMGTGAGNIQYF.

The chain has TRBV19 and TRBJ2-5; D is ambiguous. With 5 bases removed from V and 1 base from J, the gap between germline ends came to 11 bases. Germline V gives CDR1 LNHDA, CDR2 SQIVND (reference sequence). The CDR3 has 14 residues. The CDR3 DNA reads as TGTGCCAGTAGTGTCGCCAACCGCCAAGAGACCCAGTACTTC. Its translation: CASSVANRQETQYF.

The chain uses TRBV14 and TRBJ2-7; a possible D gene is TRBD1 (5 bases). CDR1 and CDR2 (germline): SGHDN, FVKESK. This CDR3 has 13 residues. V was pared by 6 bases and J by 0 bases, with 9 bases between. CDR3 region: CASRDRGSYEQYF. In DNA, the CDR3 is TGTGCCAGCAGGGATAGGGGCTCCTACGAGCAGTACTTC.

The V gene is TRBV18, the J gene TRBJ1-4; no firm D call. Germline lookup yields CDR1 KGHSH and CDR2 LQKENI. Deletions cut 2 bases from V and 4 bases from J, with 8 bases between. This CDR3 comprises 14 residues. The CDR3 DNA sequence: TGTGCCAGCTCACCATCAGGAGGTAATGAAAAACTGTTTTTT. It encodes CASSPSGGNEKLFF.

V and J are TRBV5-6 and TRBJ2-7; unclear D gene. This CDR3 spans 12 amino acids. Deletions cut 4 bases from V and 0 bases from J, with 5 bases between. Looked up from germline, CDR1 is SGHDT and CDR2 is YYEEEE. In DNA, the CDR3 is TGTGCCAGCAGCCTCAACTCCTACGAGCAGTACTTC. This gives the protein CASSLNSYEQYF.

This chain links TRBV24-1 with TRBJ1-2; unclear D gene. Germline V gene data show CDR1 as KGHDR and CDR2 as SFDVKD. V lost 0 bases and J 6 bases, leaving 10 bases between the germline ends. There are 14 residues in the CDR3. The CDR3, as DNA: TGTGCCACCAGTGATTTGGGGCAGCCGAATGGCTACACCTTC. Amino acid sequence: CATSDLGQPNGYTF.

The CDR3 region is CASSFLRSDRAYGYTF. The CDR3 DNA reads as TGTGCCAGCAGTTTCCTTCGCTCAGACAGGGCCTATGGCTACACCTTC. V usage is TRBV27 and J usage is TRBJ1-2; 7 positions agree with TRBD1. V shed 3 bases and J 4 bases; nucleotides not matched to a gene: 11. This CDR3 is 16 amino acids long. Germline CDR1 MNHEY, CDR2 SMNVEV (reference sequence).

The chain is built from TRBV29-1 and TRBJ1-2; perhaps TRBD1 as D (6 bases). The V end was cut by 3 bases, the J end by 3 bases, with 14 bases between. This CDR3 is 14 amino acids long. The germline CDR1 and CDR2 sequences are SQVTM and ANQGSEA. CDR3 in DNA: TGCAGCGTTGATTTGGGAGGACAGTACTATGGCTACACCTTC. The encoded protein is CSVDLGGQYYGYTF.

The chain is built from TRBV4-3 and TRBJ2-7, with no clear D. The CDR3 spans 13 residues. With 0 bases removed from V and 3 bases from J, the gap between germline ends came to 6 bases. The germline gives CDR1 LGHNA, CDR2 YSLEER. CDR3 coding DNA: TGCGCCAGCAGCCAAGATCTGGTCTACGAGCAGTACTTC. The encoded protein is CASSQDLVYEQYF.

The chain recombines TRBV6-2 or TRBV6-3 with TRBJ2-7; tentative D call: TRBD2 (5 bases). Germline V gene lookup returns CDR1 MNHEY and CDR2 SVGEGT. Trimming cost V 2 bases and J 3 bases, with 23 bases left between them. This CDR3 comprises 18 residues. As DNA, the CDR3 is TGTGCCAGCAGTTACCCCTCGGACGGGGAGCACTCATACTACGAGCAGTACTTC. Translating gives CASSYPSDGEHSYYEQYF.

This clone has just one count. The V and J genes are TRBV4-3 and TRBJ1-1; unclear D gene. Germline V gene sequence: CDR1 LGHNA, CDR2 YSLEER. V shed 4 bases and J shed 5 bases, with 11 bases lying between them. The CDR3 totals 13 residues. The CDR3 here is CASSPGLGTEAFF. For the CDR3, the DNA is TGCGCCAGCAGCCCGGGCCTAGGGACTGAAGCTTTCTTT.

The chain employs TRBV30 and TRBJ2-5; D possibly uses TRBD1 or TRBD2 (8 bases each). This CDR3 has 15 residues. V lost 8 bases and J 4 bases, leaving 23 bases between the germline ends. The germline gives CDR1 GTSNPN, CDR2 SVGIG (reference sequence). The CDR3 DNA reads as TGTGCCCGCGGGGGGCAGGGGGCAGGTCGAGAGACCCAGTACTTC. Translation gives CARGGQGAGRETQYF. The full variable domain, completed using reference TRBV30 and TRBJ2-5, is SQTIHQWPATLVQPVGSPLSLECTVEGTSNPNLYWYRQAAGRGLQLLFYSVGIGQISSEVPQNLSASRPQDRQFILSSKKLLLSDSGFYLCARGGQGAGRETQYFGPGTRLLVL.

The rearrangement links TRBV7-8 to TRBJ2-3, with D perhaps TRBD1 (6 bases). From germline, CDR1 is SGHVS and CDR2 FQNEAQ. V gave up 3 bases and J gave up 0 bases, with 10 bases separating them. This CDR3 comprises 15 residues. CDR3 region: CASSLGTGSTDTQYF. DNA of the CDR3: TGTGCCAGCAGCTTGGGAACAGGGAGCACAGATACGCAGTATTTT. Using reference TRBV7-8 and TRBJ2-3 for the parts outside the CDR3, the full variable domain is GAGVSQSPRYKVAKRGQDVALRCDPISGHVSLFWYQQALGQGPEFLTYFQNEAQLDKSGLPSDRFFAERPEGSVSTLKIQRTQQEDSAVYLCASSLGTGSTDTQYFGPGTRLTVL.

This chain uses TRBV29-1 with TRBJ1-3; no clear D gene. Germline V gives CDR1 SQVTM, CDR2 ANQGSEA. The CDR3 length is 12 residues. Trimming shortened V by 1 base and J by 1 base, and 2 bases separated the two germline ends. The CDR3 loop is CSVEGSGNTIYF. For the CDR3, the DNA is TGCAGCGTTGAAGGTTCTGGAAACACCATATATTTT.

About this clone itself: A junction end diverges from the germline sequence, so it may reflect a read error. The DNA for the CDR3 is TGTGCCAGTAGTATCTACATGAGCGGACCTACGAGTAAACCCACAGCTACGCAGTATTTT. Translating gives CASSIYMSGPTSKPTATQYF. V and J are TRBV19 and TRBJ2-3, with a tentative D call TRBD2 (5 bases). This CDR3 has 20 amino acids. Germline V gene sequence: CDR1 LNHDA, CDR2 SQIVND (reference sequence). The whole variable domain, remainder taken from reference TRBV19 and TRBJ2-3, is DGGITQSPKYLFRKEGQNVTLSCEQNLNHDAMYWYRQDPGQGLRLIYYSQIVNDFQKGDIAEGYSVSREKKESFPLTVTSAQKNPTAFYLCASSIYMSGPTSKPTATQYFGPGTRLTVL.

This chain joins TRBV2 and TRBJ2-7; TRBD2 agrees at 9 bases. The CDR3 covers 15 residues. V was clipped by 4 bases and J by 4 bases; unmatched bases: 8. CDR1 SNHLY and CDR2 FYNNEI come from the germline V gene. CDR3 nucleotides: TGTGCCAGCAGTGCGGAAGCGGGGGGACTATACGAGCAGTACTTC. Translated, it gives CASSAEAGGLYEQYF.